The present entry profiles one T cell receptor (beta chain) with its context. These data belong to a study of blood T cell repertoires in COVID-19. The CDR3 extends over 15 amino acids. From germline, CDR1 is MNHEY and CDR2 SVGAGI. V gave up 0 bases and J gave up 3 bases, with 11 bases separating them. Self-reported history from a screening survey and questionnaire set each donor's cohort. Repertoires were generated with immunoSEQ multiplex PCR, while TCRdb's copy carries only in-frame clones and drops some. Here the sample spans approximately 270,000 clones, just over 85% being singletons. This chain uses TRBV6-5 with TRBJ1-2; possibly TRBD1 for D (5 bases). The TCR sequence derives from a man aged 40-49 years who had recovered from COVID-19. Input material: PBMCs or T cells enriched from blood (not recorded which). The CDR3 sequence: CASSYSGAGYYGYTF. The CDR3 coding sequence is TGTGCCAGCAGTTACTCAGGGGCGGGGTACTATGGCTACACCTTC.